The T cell receptor beta chain described here comes from a study of cytotoxic CD8 clonotypes in ibrutinib-treated CLL. On the study more broadly: Across the patients, approximately 12 were relapsed/refractory, more than 14 treatment-naive and about 17 IGHV unmutated. Whole-study results and caveats: Clonality grew at ibrutinib response; at progression, it decreased back toward baseline. The study found public clonotypes uncommon, contracting or stable on treatment. Relative to age-matched healthy donors, clonality at baseline was higher, and it tracked circulating CD8+ T-cell counts.

The V gene lost 0 bases and the J gene lost 1 base, with 22 bases spanning the gap. The CDR3 contains 19 residues. Notes on this clone: What it binds is not known.

Method: immunoSEQ multiplex PCR; TCRdb's copy keeps in-frame clones and lacks some. The sample records more than 2,500 clones, roughly four fifths being singletons. The rearrangement uses TRBV23-1 and TRBJ2-7; D is perhaps TRBD2 (5 bases). TRBV23-1 is an ORF for which the function is uncertain. Sequencing was performed on PBMCs, taken before ibrutinib treatment. This clonotype was sampled from a human donor with chronic lymphocytic leukemia. CDR3 DNA: TGCGCCAGCAGTCAATCGCACGGTCCCAGGACCCCGGGGTCCTACGAGCAGTACTTC. It codes for CASSQSHGPRTPGSYEQYF.